A single sample gave rise to the 23 T cell receptor beta chains below, sequenced in a study of blood T cell repertoires in COVID-19. TCRdb's copy holds only in-frame clones and misses some; the assay was immunoSEQ multiplex PCR. This sample yields about 250,000 clones, of which about 80% are seen a single time; about a sixth belongs to the top ten. Sequencing input: peripheral blood. The receptors come from a person between 70 and 80 years old with COVID-19, enrolled during active disease.

This chain joins TRBV2 and TRBJ1-6, with 7 bases lining up with TRBD1. The V gene's germline CDR1 is SNHLY and CDR2 FYNNEI. This CDR3 region has 15 residues. V lost 0 bases to trimming and J lost 7 bases; unmatched junction nucleotides: 3. The CDR3 reads CASSEAGQWNSPLHF. In nucleotides, the CDR3 is TGTGCCAGCAGTGAAGCGGGACAGTGGAATTCACCCCTCCACTTT.

The chain has TRBV11-2 and TRBJ2-1; D unresolved. The CDR3 runs to 14 residues. CDR1 is SGHAT, CDR2 FQNNGV, per germline. The V end was cut by 2 bases, the J end by 7 bases, with 12 bases between. The CDR3 here is CASSLLISRNEQFF. The CDR3 DNA reads TGTGCCAGCAGCTTATTAATTTCTCGGAATGAGCAGTTCTTC.

CDR3 in amino acids: CASCRDRGFGELFF. The CDR3 nucleotides read TGTGCCAGCTGCCGGGACAGGGGGTTCGGGGAGCTGTTTTTT. The chain joins TRBV2 to TRBJ2-2; 11 nucleotides align to TRBD1. After removal of 8 bases from V and 7 bases from J, the junction contained 6 bases not matched to a gene. The CDR3 contains 14 residues. Germline V gene sequence: CDR1 SNHLY, CDR2 FYNNEI.

This clone has only a few counts. The rearrangement joins TRBV6-2 or TRBV6-3 to TRBJ1-1; 9 bases agree with TRBD1. The germline V gene encodes CDR1 MNHEY and CDR2 SVGEGT. The CDR3 length is 17 residues. V was pared by 7 bases and J by 4 bases, with 16 bases of the junction left unmatched. The chain's CDR3 is CASTPLVRDRDTTEAFF. The CDR3 nucleotides read TGTGCCAGCACCCCCCTGGTCCGGGACAGGGATACCACTGAAGCTTTCTTT.

Note on this clone: The sample contains more than one DNA sequence encoding this CDR3. The J gene is TRBJ2-2, the V gene TRBV5-1; TRBD1 agrees at 7 bases. The CDR3 has 15 residues. Germline loops: CDR1 SGHRS, CDR2 YFSETQ. The V segment lost 4 bases and the J segment 1 base; nucleotides outside the gene matches: 4. The DNA for the CDR3 is TGCGCCAGCAGCCCGGGGACAGTGAACACCGGGGAGCTGTTTTTT. Its translation: CASSPGTVNTGELFF.

The sample holds one count of this clone. The rearrangement links TRBV9 to TRBJ2-7, with D uncertain. Trimming removed 6 bases at V and 4 bases at J, with 2 bases between. This CDR3 comprises 9 residues. Germline V gives CDR1 SGDLS, CDR2 YYNGEE. This chain's CDR3 is CASIYEQYF. The CDR3 nucleotides read TGTGCCAGCATATACGAGCAGTACTTC.

The chain couples TRBV30 to TRBJ1-5, with TRBD1 identical over 8 bases. Germline V gene data show CDR1 as GTSNPN and CDR2 as SVGIG (reference sequence). CDR3 size: 14 residues. Trimming took 3 bases from V and 4 from J; bases not matched to a gene: 5. This chain's CDR3 is CAWRPGQANQPQHF. DNA for the CDR3: TGTGCCTGGAGACCGGGACAGGCGAATCAGCCCCAGCATTTT.

The count of this clone is one. The chain links TRBV18 to TRBJ2-7; D perhaps matches TRBD1 (5 bases). CDR3 length: 14 residues. Germline CDR1 reads KGHSH; CDR2 reads LQKENI. Between the trimmed V and J ends, which lost 2 bases and 3 bases, there was a span of 11 bases. The CDR3 DNA reads TGTGCCAGCTCACCAGTGGCAACAGGCTACGAGCAGTACTTC. As protein: CASSPVATGYEQYF. Using reference TRBV18 and TRBJ2-7 for the parts outside the CDR3, the full variable domain is NAGVMQNPRHLVRRRGQEARLRCSPMKGHSHVYWYRQLPEEGLKFMVYLQKENIIDESGMPKERFSAEFPKEGPSILRIQQVVRGDSAAYFCASSPVATGYEQYFGPGTRLTVT.

The CDR3 reads CASTFRFYSNQPQHF. The CDR3 DNA is TGTGCCAGCACTTTTAGATTTTATAGCAATCAGCCCCAGCATTTT. The V call is TRBV28, the J call TRBJ1-5; D is uncertain. The V and J ends lost 7 bases and 0 bases respectively, with 13 bases between them. The CDR3 is 15 residues long. Per germline, CDR1 MDHEN and CDR2 SYDVKM. Full variable domain (missing parts from reference TRBV28 and TRBJ1-5): DVKVTQSSRYLVKRTGEKVFLECVQDMDHENMFWYRQDPGLGLRLIYFSYDVKMKEKGDIPEGYSVSREKKERFSLILESASTNQTSMYLCASTFRFYSNQPQHFGDGTRLSIL.

The chain uses TRBV23-1 and TRBJ1-6; 9 bases match TRBD1. TRBV23-1 qualifies as an ORF whose function is uncertain. The CDR3 runs to 17 residues. With 0 bases clipped from V and 10 bases from J, the junction kept 10 bases outside the gene matches. CDR3 bases: TGCGCCAGCAGTCAATCCCGGGACAGGGAGAAGCGGTCACCCCTCCACTTT. Translation gives CASSQSRDREKRSPLHF.

V and J are TRBV5-1 and TRBJ1-2, with TRBD1 identical over 9 bases. Germline lookup yields CDR1 SGHRS and CDR2 YFSETQ. This CDR3 spans 13 amino acids. The ends lost 3 bases at V and 7 bases at J; junction bases unmatched: 4. The CDR3, as DNA: TGCGCCAGCAGCTCACAGGGGGCGGCTGGCTACACCTTC. Translating gives CASSSQGAAGYTF.

V gene TRBV7-9 combines with J gene TRBJ2-3; a weak D match, TRBD1 (5 bases). The CDR3 covers 14 residues. V shed 2 bases and J shed 6 bases, with 12 bases lying between them. Germline CDR1 is SEHNR and CDR2 is FQNEAQ (reference sequence). The CDR3 is CASSLPRAADTQYF. The CDR3, as DNA: TGTGCCAGCAGCTTACCCAGGGCCGCCGATACGCAGTATTTT. The full variable domain, in which reference TRBV7-9 and TRBJ2-3 provide the parts outside the CDR3, is DTGVSQNPRHKITKRGQNVTFRCDPISEHNRLYWYRQTLGQGPEFLTYFQNEAQLEKSRLLSDRFSAERPKGSFSTLEIQRTEQGDSAMYLCASSLPRAADTQYFGPGTRLTVL.

This clone was counted between two and nine times. This chain joins TRBV19 and TRBJ1-5; D is perhaps TRBD1 (6 bases). V lost 4 bases and J lost 5, with 9 bases in between. Looked up from germline, CDR1 is LNHDA and CDR2 is SQIVND (reference sequence). The CDR3 contains 13 residues. The CDR3 DNA sequence: TGTGCCAGTAGTACCGGGACATATCAGCCCCAGCATTTT. Translating gives CASSTGTYQPQHF.

The chain carries TRBV6-5 and TRBJ2-5; D is unresolved. The CDR3 runs to 11 residues. In germline, CDR1 is MNHEY, CDR2 SVGAGI. V gave up 6 bases and J gave up 4 bases, with 6 bases separating them. CDR3 protein: CASSNTETQYF. The DNA for the CDR3 is TGTGCCAGCAGCAACACAGAGACCCAGTACTTC.

In nucleotides, the CDR3 is TGTGCCAGCAGGGGAGTAACCGGCGAGCAGTACTTC. Translating gives CASRGVTGEQYF. The V and J genes are TRBV28 and TRBJ2-7; D perhaps matches TRBD2 (5 bases). Trimming stripped 6 bases from V and 6 bases from J, with 12 bases between. Germline assignment: CDR1 MDHEN and CDR2 SYDVKM. The CDR3 loop spans 12 amino acids.

This clone was seen a single time. The V and J genes are TRBV5-5 and TRBJ2-6, with D possibly matching TRBD2 (5 bases). Between the trimmed V and J ends, which lost 1 base and 0 bases, there was a span of 11 bases. Germline V gene data show CDR1 as SGHKS and CDR2 as YYEKEE (reference sequence). The CDR3 runs 17 residues. The CDR3 coding sequence is TGTGCCAGCAGCTTGATTGTCGAGGGCTCTGGGGCCAACGTCCTGACTTTC. Its translation: CASSLIVEGSGANVLTF.

This clone was detected once. J is TRBJ1-4 and V is TRBV27, with D possibly being TRBD1 (5 bases). The germline V gene has CDR1 MNHEY and CDR2 SMNVEV (reference sequence). This CDR3 is built from 14 residues. The germline V and J ends were trimmed by 5 bases and 10 bases, with 17 bases remaining between them. The CDR3 sequence is CASSIRQPGGKLFF. DNA of the CDR3: TGTGCCAGCAGTATAAGACAGCCAGGCGGAAAACTGTTTTTT.

This chain uses TRBV28 with TRBJ2-1, with D maybe TRBD1 (6 bases). Trimming stripped 6 bases from V and 2 bases from J, with 17 bases between. CDR3 length equals 16 residues. Germline CDR1 and CDR2: MDHEN and SYDVKM. The CDR3 loop is CASRRAGQFPYNEQFF. CDR3 nucleotide sequence: TGTGCCAGCAGGCGCGCCGGACAGTTCCCCTACAATGAGCAGTTCTTC.

This clone was detected only once. The chain uses TRBV19 and TRBJ1-5, with D maybe TRBD1 (6 bases). The germline CDR1 and CDR2 sequences are LNHDA and SQIVND (reference sequence). The CDR3 runs 17 residues. V gave up 6 bases and J gave up 0 bases, with 18 bases separating them. The CDR3 protein is CASRPQHDRPSNQPQHF. CDR3 sequence (DNA): TGTGCCAGTAGACCACAACACGACAGGCCTAGCAATCAGCCCCAGCATTTT.

The chain has TRBV4-1 and TRBJ2-1; TRBD2 agrees at 9 bases. CDR1 is MGHRA, CDR2 YSYEKL, per germline. Trimming took 0 bases from V and 2 from J; bases not matched to a gene: 5. This CDR3 comprises 17 residues. The CDR3 nucleotides read TGCGCCAGCAGCCAAGATCCCCCTAGCGGGGCCTACAATGAGCAGTTCTTC. Its protein is CASSQDPPSGAYNEQFF.

This chain links TRBV6-2 or TRBV6-3 with TRBJ1-5; the match to TRBD1 covers 10 bases. The CDR3 has 14 amino acids. Per germline, CDR1 MNHEY and CDR2 SVGEGT. V dropped 5 bases and J dropped 6; count of bases not matched to a gene: 4. The CDR3 nucleotides read TGTGCCAGCAGTGGACAGGGGGATATTCAGCCCCAGCATTTT. Translated: CASSGQGDIQPQHF.

The gene calls are TRBV27 and TRBJ2-4; 11 nucleotides agree with TRBD1. Losses at the gene ends were 3 bases for V and 4 bases for J; bases not matched to a gene: 14. CDR1 is MNHEY, CDR2 SMNVEV, per germline (reference sequence). The CDR3 runs 19 residues. The CDR3 nucleotides read TGTGCCAGCAGTTTCCTTCGCTTACCGGGACAGGGGGATAAAAACATTCAGTACTTC. The encoded protein is CASSFLRLPGQGDKNIQYF.

The gene calls are TRBV5-5 and TRBJ1-1, with D tentatively TRBD1 (5 bases). This CDR3 comprises 15 residues. In germline, CDR1 is SGHKS, CDR2 YYEKEE (reference sequence). V shed 0 bases and J shed 0 bases, with 9 bases lying between them. CDR3 region: CASSLAAGMNTEAFF. The CDR3 DNA reads TGTGCCAGCAGCTTGGCGGCAGGGATGAACACTGAAGCTTTCTTT.